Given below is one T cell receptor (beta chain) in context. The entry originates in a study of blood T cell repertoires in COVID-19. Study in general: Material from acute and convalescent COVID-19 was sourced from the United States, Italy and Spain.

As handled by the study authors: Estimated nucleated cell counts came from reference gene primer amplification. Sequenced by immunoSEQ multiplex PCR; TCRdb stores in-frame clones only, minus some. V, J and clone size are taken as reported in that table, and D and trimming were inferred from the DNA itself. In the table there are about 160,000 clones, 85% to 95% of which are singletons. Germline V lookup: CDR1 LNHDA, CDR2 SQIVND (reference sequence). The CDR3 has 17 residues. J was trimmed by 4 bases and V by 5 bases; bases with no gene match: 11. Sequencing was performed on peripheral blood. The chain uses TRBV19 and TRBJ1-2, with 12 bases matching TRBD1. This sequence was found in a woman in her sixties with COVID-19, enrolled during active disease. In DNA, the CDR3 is TGTGCCAGTAGTTCGGGACAGGGGGCCGGGGGTAGCTATGGCTACACCTTC. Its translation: CASSSGQGAGGSYGYTF.